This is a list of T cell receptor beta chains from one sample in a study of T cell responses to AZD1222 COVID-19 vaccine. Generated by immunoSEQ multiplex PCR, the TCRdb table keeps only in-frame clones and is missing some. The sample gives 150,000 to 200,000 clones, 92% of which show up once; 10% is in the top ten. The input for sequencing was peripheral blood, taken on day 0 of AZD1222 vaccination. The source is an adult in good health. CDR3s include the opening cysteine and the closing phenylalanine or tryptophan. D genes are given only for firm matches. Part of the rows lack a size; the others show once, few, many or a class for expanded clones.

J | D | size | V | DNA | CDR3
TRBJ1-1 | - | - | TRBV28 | TGTGCCAGCACCCTCTCCCCAGGGCGGGCTTTCTTT | CASTLSPGRAFF
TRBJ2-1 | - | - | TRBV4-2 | TGTGCCAGCAGCCCACAGAGCCATGAGCAGTTCTTC | CASSPQSHEQFF
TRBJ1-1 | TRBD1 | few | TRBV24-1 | TGTGCCACCAGTGAATCCAGGACAGGGAGTCGGTGCACTGAAGCTTTCTTT | CATSESRTGSRCTEAFF
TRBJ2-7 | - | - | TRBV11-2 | TGTGCCAGCAGCTTAGGCTTAGAGTACGAGCAGTACTTC | CASSLGLEYEQYF
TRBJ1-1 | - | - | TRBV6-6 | TGTGCCAGCAGATGGGAGTCAGGGACTGAAGCTTTCTTT | CASRWESGTEAFF
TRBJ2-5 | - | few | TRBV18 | TGTGCCAGCTCACCACGACACTCCAAGGGGGAGACCCAGTACTTC | CASSPRHSKGETQYF
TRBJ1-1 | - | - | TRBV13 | TGTGCCAGCTCCAAAAGAGGTCTGAACACTGAAGCTTTCTTT | CASSKRGLNTEAFF
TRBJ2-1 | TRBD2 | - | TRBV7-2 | TGTGCCAGCAGCCCCGGGACTAGCGGGTTAAATGAGCAGTTCTTC | CASSPGTSGLNEQFF
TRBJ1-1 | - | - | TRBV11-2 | TGTGCCAGCAGCGTCGCAGTGAACACTGAAGCTTTCTTT | CASSVAVNTEAFF
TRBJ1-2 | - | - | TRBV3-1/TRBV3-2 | TGTGCCAGCAGCCAAGTTCAGACTTATGGCTACACCTTC | CASSQVQTYGYTF
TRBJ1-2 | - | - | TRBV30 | TGTGCCTGGAGTGTAGGACCCCCAGGAGTCCCCAGCTATGGCTACACCTTC | CAWSVGPPGVPSYGYTF
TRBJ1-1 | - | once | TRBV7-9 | TGTGCCAGCAGGTCAACCGGGAAGCGGACTGAAGCTTTCTTT | CASRSTGKRTEAFF